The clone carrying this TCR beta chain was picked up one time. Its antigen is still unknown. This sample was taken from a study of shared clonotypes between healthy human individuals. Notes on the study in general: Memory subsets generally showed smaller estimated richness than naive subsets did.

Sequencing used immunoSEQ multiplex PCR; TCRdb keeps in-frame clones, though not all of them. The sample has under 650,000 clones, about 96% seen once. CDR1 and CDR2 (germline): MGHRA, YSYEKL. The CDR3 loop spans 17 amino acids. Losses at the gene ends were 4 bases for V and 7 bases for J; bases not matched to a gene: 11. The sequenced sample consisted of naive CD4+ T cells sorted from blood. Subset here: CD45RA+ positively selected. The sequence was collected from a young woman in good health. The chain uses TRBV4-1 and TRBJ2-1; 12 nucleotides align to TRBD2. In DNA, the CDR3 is TGCGCCAGCAGCCTTTCTAGCGGGAGGGCCCCGGAAAATGAGCAGTTCTTC. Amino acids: CASSLSSGRAPENEQFF.